This T cell receptor beta chain is drawn from a study of cytomegalovirus exposure and HLA in healthy donors. Whole-study findings and limits: Solely CMV serostatus was available to characterize immune exposure.

PCR used 60 Vbeta primers and 13 Jbeta primers. TCRdb's copy holds only in-frame clones and misses some; the assay was immunoSEQ multiplex PCR. The sample comprises some 180,000 clones, 78% of which are singletons, and approximately 2.9% rests with the top ten. This CDR3 contains 15 residues. After removal of 5 bases from V and 4 bases from J, the junction contained 9 bases not matched to a gene. Looked up from germline, CDR1 is SGHAT and CDR2 is FQNNGV. For this clone: Its antigen remains unidentified.

Sequenced sample: PBMCs. The origin of this receptor is a female donor in good health and CMV-seronegative. The chain carries TRBV11-2 and TRBJ2-7; 9 bases fit TRBD1. CDR3 region: CASSVWTGVGYEQYF. Written as DNA, the CDR3 is TGTGCCAGCAGCGTGTGGACAGGGGTGGGGTACGAGCAGTACTTC.